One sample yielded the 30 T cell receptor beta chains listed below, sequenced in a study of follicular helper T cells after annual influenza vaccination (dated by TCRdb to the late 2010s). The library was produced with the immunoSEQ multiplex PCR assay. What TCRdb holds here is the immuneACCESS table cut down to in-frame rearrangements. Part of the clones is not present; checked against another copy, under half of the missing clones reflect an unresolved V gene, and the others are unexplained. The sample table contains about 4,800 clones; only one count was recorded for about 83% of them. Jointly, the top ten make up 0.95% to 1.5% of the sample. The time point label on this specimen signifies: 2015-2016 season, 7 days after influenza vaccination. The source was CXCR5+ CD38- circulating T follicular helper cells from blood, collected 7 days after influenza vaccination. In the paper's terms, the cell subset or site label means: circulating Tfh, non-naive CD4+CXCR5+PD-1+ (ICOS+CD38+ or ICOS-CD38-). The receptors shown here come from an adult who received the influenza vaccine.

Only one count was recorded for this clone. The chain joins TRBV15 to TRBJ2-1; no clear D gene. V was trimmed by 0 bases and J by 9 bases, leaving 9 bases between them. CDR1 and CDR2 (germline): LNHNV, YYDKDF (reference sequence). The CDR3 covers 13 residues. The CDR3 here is CATSRDSDGEQFF. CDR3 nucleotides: TGTGCCACCAGCAGAGACAGTGACGGTGAGCAGTTCTTC.

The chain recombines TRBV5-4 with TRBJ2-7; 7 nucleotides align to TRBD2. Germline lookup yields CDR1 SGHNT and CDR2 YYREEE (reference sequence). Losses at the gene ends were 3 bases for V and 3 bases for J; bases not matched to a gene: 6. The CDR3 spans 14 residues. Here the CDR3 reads CASSYEAGVYEQYF. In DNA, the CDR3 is TGTGCCAGCAGCTATGAGGCGGGAGTCTACGAGCAGTACTTC.

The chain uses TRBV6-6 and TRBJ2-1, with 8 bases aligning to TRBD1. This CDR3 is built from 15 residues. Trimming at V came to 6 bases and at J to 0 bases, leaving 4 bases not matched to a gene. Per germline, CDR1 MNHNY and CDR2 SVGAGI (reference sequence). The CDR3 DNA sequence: TGTGCCAGCAGGACCGGGACAGGCTCCTACAATGAGCAGTTCTTC. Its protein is CASRTGTGSYNEQFF.

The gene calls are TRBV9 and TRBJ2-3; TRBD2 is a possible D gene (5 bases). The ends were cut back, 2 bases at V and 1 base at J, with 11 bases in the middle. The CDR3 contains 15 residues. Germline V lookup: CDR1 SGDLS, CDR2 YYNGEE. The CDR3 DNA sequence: TGTGCCAGCAGCGTGCGGGTTAAGGGCACAGATACGCAGTATTTT. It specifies CASSVRVKGTDTQYF.

Written as DNA, the CDR3 is TGTGCCAGCAGCTTGGACCCCAGGGGGCTGGACTATGGCTACACCTTC. This encodes CASSLDPRGLDYGYTF. V gene TRBV5-6 combines with J gene TRBJ1-2; 8 positions agree with TRBD1. The V gene end was trimmed by 0 bases and the J gene end by 3 bases; junction bases not matched to a gene: 7. CDR1 is SGHDT and CDR2 is YYEEEE in the germline V gene. This CDR3 is built from 16 residues.

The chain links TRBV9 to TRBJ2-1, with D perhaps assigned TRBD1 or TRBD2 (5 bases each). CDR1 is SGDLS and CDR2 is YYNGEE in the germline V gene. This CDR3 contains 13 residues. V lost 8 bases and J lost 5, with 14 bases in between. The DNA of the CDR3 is TGTGCCAGTGGGACCCACCGTAACAATGAGCAGTTCTTC. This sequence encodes CASGTHRNNEQFF.

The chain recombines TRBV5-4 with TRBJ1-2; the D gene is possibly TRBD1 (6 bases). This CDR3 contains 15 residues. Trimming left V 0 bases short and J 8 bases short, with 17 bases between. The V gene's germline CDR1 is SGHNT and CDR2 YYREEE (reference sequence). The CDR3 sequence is CASSLAQGQGRGYTF. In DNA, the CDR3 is TGTGCCAGCAGCTTGGCTCAGGGGCAGGGTCGAGGCTACACCTTC.

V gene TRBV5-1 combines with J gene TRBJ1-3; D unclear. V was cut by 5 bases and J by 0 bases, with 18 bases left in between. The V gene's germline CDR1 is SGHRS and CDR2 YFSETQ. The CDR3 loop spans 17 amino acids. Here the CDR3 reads CASSLMAGLNSGNTIYF. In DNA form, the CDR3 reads TGCGCCAGCAGTTTGATGGCAGGTTTAAACTCTGGAAACACCATATATTTT.

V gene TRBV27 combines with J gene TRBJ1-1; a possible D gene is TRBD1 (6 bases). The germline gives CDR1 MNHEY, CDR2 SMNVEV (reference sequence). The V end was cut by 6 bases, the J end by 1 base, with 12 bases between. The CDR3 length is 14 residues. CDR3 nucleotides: TGTGCCAGCAGGGGGGGGGCGGCGAACACTGAAGCTTTCTTT. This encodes CASRGGAANTEAFF.

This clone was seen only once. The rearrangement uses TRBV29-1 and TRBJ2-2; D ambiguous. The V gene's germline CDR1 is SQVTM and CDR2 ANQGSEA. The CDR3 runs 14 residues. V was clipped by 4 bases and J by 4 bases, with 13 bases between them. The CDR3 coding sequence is TGCAGCGTTGTCATTGCAGGCACCACCGGGGAGCTGTTTTTT. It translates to CSVVIAGTTGELFF.

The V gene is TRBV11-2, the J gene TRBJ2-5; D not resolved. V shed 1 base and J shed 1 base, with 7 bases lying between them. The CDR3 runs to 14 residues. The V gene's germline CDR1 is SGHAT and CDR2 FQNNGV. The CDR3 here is CASSLAQLQETQYF. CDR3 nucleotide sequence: TGTGCCAGCAGCTTAGCTCAGCTCCAAGAGACCCAGTACTTC. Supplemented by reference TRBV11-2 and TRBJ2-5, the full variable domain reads EAGVAQSPRYKIIEKRQSVAFWCNPISGHATLYWYQQILGQGPKLLIQFQNNGVVDDSQLPKDRFSAERLKGVDSTLKIQPAKLEDSAVYLCASSLAQLQETQYFGPGTRLLVL.

The DNA of the CDR3 is TGTGCCAGCAGCCAAGTTGGAGCAGGGGGCGCGACTGGGGCCAACGTCCTGACTTTC. This sequence encodes CASSQVGAGGATGANVLTF. The chain is built from TRBV4-2 and TRBJ2-6, with 8 nucleotides matching TRBD1. Per germline, CDR1 LGHNA and CDR2 YNFKEQ. J gave up 2 bases and V 1 base, and 10 bases lay outside the gene matches. The CDR3 spans 19 residues.

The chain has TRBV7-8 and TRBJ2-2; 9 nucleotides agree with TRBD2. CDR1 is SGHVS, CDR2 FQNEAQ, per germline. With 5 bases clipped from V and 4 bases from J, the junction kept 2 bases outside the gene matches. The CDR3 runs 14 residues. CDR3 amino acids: CASSPLAGTGELFF. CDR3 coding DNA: TGTGCCAGCAGCCCACTAGCGGGCACCGGGGAGCTGTTTTTT.

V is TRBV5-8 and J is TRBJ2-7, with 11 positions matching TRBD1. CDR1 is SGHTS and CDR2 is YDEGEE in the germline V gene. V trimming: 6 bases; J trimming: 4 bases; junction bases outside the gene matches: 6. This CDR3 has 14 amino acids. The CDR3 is CASNARDRGYEQYF. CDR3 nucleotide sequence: TGTGCCAGCAACGCCCGGGACAGGGGGTACGAGCAGTACTTC.

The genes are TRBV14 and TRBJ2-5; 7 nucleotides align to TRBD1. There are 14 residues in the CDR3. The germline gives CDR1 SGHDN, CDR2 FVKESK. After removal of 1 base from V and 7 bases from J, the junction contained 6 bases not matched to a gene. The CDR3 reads CASSQAQGFATQYF. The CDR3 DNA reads TGTGCCAGCAGCCAAGCACAGGGGTTTGCGACCCAGTACTTC.

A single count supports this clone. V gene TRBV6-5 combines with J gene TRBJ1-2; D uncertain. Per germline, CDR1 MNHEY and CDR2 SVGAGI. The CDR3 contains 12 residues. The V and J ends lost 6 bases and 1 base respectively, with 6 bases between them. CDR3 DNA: TGTGCCAGCAGCTCTAATAACTATGGCTACACCTTC. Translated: CASSSNNYGYTF.

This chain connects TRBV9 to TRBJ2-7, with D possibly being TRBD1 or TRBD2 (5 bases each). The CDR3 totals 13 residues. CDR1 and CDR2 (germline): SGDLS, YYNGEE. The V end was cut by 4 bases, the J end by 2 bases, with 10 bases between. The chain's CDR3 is CASSRDGTYEQYF. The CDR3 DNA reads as TGTGCCAGCAGCCGGGACGGGACCTACGAGCAGTACTTC.

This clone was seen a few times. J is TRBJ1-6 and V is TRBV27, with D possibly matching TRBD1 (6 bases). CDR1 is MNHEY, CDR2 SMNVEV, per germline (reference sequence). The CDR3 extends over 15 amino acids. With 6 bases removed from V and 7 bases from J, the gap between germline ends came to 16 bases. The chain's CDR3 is CASSQWGARNSPLHF. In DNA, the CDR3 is TGTGCCAGCAGCCAGTGGGGGGCAAGGAATTCACCCCTCCACTTT.

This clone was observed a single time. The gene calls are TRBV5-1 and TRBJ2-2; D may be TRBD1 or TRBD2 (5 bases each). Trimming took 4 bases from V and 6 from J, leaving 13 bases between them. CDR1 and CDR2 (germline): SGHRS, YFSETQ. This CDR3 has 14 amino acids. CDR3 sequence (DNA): TGCGCCAGCAGCCCCGGGACGGGTTCCGGGGAGCTGTTTTTT. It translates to CASSPGTGSGELFF.

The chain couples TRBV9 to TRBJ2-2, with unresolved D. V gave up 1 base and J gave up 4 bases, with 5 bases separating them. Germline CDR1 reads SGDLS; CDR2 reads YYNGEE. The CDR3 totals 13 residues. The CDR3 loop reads CASSVLGTGELFF. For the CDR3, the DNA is TGTGCCAGCAGCGTATTGGGCACCGGGGAGCTGTTTTTT.

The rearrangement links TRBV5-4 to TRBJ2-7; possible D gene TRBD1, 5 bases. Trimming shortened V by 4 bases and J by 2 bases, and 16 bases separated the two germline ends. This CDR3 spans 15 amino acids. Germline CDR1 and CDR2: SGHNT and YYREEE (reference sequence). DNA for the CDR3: TGTGCCAGCAGCCCCGCAGGGAATCGTCCCTACGAGCAGTACTTC. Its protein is CASSPAGNRPYEQYF.

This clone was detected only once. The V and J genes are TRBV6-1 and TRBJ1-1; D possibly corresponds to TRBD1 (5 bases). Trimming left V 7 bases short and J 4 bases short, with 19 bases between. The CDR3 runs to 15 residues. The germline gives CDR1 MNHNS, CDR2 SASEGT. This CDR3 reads CASTSGIGGVTEAFF. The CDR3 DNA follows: TGTGCCAGCACGTCAGGGATCGGCGGTGTCACTGAAGCTTTCTTT.

The CDR3, as DNA: TGTGCCAGCAGCTTTGGCAGGTTCGATGAGCAGTTCTTC. It yields the protein CASSFGRFDEQFF. The chain uses TRBV5-6 and TRBJ2-1, with D unresolved. Germline-derived CDR1 and CDR2 are SGHDT and YYEEEE. The ends were cut back, 2 bases at V and 8 bases at J, with 11 bases in the middle. The CDR3 length is 13 residues.

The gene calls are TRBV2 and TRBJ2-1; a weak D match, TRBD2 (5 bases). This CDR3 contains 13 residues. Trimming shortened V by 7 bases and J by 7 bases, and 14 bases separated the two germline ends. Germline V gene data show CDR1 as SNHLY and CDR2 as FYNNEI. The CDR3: CASTGPAGNEQFF. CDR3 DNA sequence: TGTGCCAGCACCGGCCCGGCGGGTAATGAGCAGTTCTTC.

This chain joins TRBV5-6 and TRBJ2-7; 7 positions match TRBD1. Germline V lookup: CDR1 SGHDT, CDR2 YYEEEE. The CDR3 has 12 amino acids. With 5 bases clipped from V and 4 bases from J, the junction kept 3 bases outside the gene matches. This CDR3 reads CASRRRGYEQYF. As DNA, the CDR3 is TGTGCCAGCAGGCGCAGGGGGTACGAGCAGTACTTC.

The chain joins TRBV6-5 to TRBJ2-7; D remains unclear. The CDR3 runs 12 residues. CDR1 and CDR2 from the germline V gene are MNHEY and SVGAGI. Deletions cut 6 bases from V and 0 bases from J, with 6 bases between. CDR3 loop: CASRGSSYEQYF. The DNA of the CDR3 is TGTGCCAGCAGAGGCAGCTCCTACGAGCAGTACTTC.

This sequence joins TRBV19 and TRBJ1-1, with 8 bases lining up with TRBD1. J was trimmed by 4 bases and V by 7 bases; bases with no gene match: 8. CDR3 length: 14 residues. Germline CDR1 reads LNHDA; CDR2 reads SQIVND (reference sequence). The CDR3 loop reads CASTRGRMGTEAFF. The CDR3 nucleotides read TGTGCCAGTACCAGGGGGCGGATGGGCACTGAAGCTTTCTTT.

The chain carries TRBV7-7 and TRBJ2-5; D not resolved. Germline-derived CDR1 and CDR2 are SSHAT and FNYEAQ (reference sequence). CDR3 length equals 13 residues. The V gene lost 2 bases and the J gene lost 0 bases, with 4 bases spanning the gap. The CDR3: CASSLRNQETQYF. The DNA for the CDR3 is TGTGCCAGCAGCTTAAGGAACCAAGAGACCCAGTACTTC.

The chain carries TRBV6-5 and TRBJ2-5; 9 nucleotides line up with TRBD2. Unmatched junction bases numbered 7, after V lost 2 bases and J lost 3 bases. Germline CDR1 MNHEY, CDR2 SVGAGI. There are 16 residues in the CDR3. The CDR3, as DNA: TGTGCCAGCAGTTACGGGGGACTAGCCACTAAAGAGACCCAGTACTTC. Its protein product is CASSYGGLATKETQYF.

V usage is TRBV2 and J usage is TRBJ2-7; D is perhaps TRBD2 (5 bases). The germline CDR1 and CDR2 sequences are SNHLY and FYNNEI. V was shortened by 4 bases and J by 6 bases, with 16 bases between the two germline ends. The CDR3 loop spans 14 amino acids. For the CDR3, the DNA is TGTGCCAGCAGTGTAGTGGGTTATCGGGGCGAGCAGTACTTC. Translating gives CASSVVGYRGEQYF.